This T cell receptor beta chain derives from a study of a mutant IDH1 vaccine in newly diagnosed glioma. A word on this clone: Its antigen is as yet unknown.

V trimming: 3 bases; J trimming: 2 bases; junction bases outside the gene matches: 0. The CDR3 totals 15 residues. Germline values: CDR1 SGHRS, CDR2 YFSETQ. Time point reported: week 5, during vaccination. A 20-mer mutant IDH1 peptide at 300 ug was injected subcutaneously with topical imiquimod. The protocol was immunoSEQ multiplex PCR, while the TCRdb copy is restricted to in-frame clones and leaves out a portion. The table lists approximately 61,000 clones, around 80% of them singletons, with 6% to 7.5% in the top ten. The chain couples TRBV5-1 to TRBJ2-1; 12 positions match TRBD2. This sample comprised PBMCs, obtained from a glioma patient whose treatment included an IDH1 peptide vaccine. This TCR came from a woman between 45 and 60 years old with glioma. The CDR3 here is CASSSSGGAYNEQFF. DNA of the CDR3: TGCGCCAGCAGCTCTAGCGGGGGGGCCTACAATGAGCAGTTCTTC.